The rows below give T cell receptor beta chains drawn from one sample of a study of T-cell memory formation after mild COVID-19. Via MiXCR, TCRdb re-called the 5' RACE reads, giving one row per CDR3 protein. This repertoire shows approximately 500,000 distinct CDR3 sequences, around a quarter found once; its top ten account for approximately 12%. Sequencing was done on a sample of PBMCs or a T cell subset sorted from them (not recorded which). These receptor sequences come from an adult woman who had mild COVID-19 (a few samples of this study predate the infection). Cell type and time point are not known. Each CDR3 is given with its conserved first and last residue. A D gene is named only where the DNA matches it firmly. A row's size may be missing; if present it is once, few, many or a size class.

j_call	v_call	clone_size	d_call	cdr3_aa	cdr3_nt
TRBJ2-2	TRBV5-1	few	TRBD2	CASSPLSGRYTGELFF	TGCGCCAGCAGTCCCCTAAGCGGGAGGTACACCGGGGAGCTGTTTTTT
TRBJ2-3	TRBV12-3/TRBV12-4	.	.	CASSLLGNTQYF	TGTGCCAGCAGTTTATTAGGGAATACGCAGTATTTT
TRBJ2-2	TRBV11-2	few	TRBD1	CASRSLTGGLFGELFF	TGTGCCAGCAGGTCCTTGACAGGGGGCCTTTTCGGGGAGCTGTTTTTT
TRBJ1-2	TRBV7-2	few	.	CAIPPTDNYGYTF	TGTGCCATTCCCCCGACAGACAACTATGGCTACACCTTC
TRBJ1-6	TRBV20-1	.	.	CSATLMGSPLHF	TGCAGTGCTACATTAATGGGTTCACCCCTCCACTTT
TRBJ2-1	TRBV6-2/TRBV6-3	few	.	CASLPSGRGADEQFF	TGTGCCAGCCTACCCTCGGGGAGAGGGGCCGATGAGCAGTTCTTC
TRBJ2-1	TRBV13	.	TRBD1	CASSLRGQGAYNEQFF	TGTGCCAGCAGCTTAAGAGGACAGGGGGCCTACAATGAGCAGTTCTTC
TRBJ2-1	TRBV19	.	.	CASSKAATSYNEQFF	TGTGCCAGTAGTAAAGCGGCCACTTCCTACAATGAGCAGTTCTTC
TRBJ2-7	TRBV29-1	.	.	CSVGTYEQYF	TGCAGCGTTGGGACCTACGAGCAGTACTTC
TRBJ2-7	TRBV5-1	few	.	CASSLKTETFSYEQYF	TGCGCCAGCAGCTTGAAGACGGAAACCTTCTCCTACGAGCAGTACTTC
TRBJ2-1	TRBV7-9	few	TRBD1	CASSLGDRGHRRHNEQFF	TGTGCCAGCAGCTTAGGGGACAGGGGACATAGGAGGCACAATGAGCAGTTCTTC
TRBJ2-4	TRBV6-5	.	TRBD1	CATTTGGKNIQYF	TGTGCCACCACGACAGGGGGCAAAAACATTCAGTACTTC
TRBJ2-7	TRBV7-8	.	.	CASSSGGGTYEQYF	TGTGCCAGCAGCTCAGGGGGGGGAACCTACGAGCAGTACTTC
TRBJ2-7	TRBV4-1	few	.	CASSQALFGTADHEQYF	TGCGCCAGCAGCCAAGCCCTTTTCGGTACCGCGGACCACGAGCAGTACTTC
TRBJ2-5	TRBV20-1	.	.	CSARPGGTRQETQYF	TGCAGTGCTAGGCCGGGTGGGACTCGACAAGAGACCCAGTACTTC
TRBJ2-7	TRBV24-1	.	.	CATSDWTEGEQYF	TGTGCCACCAGTGATTGGACGGAGGGAGAGCAGTACTTC
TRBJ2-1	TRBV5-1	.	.	CASKNSLGYNEQFF	TGCGCCAGCAAAAATAGCCTGGGGTACAATGAGCAGTTCTTC
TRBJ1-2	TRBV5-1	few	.	CASSLAGDNYGYTF	TGCGCCAGCAGCTTGGCCGGGGACAACTATGGCTACACCTTC
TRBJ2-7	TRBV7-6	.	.	CASSSFSAKNKPYEQYF	TGTGCCAGCAGCTCATTCTCGGCGAAGAATAAGCCCTACGAGCAGTACTTC
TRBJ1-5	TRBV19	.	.	CATLSGTLGNQPQHF	TGTGCCACTCTGAGCGGGACATTAGGAAATCAGCCCCAGCATTTT
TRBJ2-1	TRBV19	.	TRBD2	CASKISGSLPNEQFF	TGTGCCAGTAAAATCAGCGGGAGCCTCCCCAATGAGCAGTTCTTC
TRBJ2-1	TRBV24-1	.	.	CATSDSRTTHSYNEQFF	TGTGCCACCAGTGACTCCCGGACTACCCATTCCTACAATGAGCAGTTCTTC
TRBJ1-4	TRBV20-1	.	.	CSAWTRREKLFF	TGCAGTGCTTGGACCCGAAGGGAAAAACTGTTTTTT
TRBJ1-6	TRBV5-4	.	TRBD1	CASSFGNRGLQSPLHF	TGTGCCAGCAGCTTCGGAAACAGGGGGCTGCAATCACCCCTCCACTTT
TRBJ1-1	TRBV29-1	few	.	CSAGAAEAFF	TGCAGCGCCGGGGCGGCTGAAGCTTTCTTT
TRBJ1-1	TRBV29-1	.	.	CSVGPRWDTEAFF	TGCAGCGTTGGCCCTCGGTGGGACACTGAAGCTTTCTTT